This T cell receptor beta chain comes out of a study of monozygotic twins with inflammatory bowel disease. TCRdb reworked the 5' RACE reads into one entry per CDR3 protein, no DNA. The sample holds 300,000 to 400,000 distinct CDR3 sequences. The CDR3 loop spans 16 amino acids. The germline gives CDR1 SGHTA, CDR2 FQGNSA. Sequenced input: blood. The TCR sequence derives from a human donor with ulcerative colitis or Crohn's disease, or a healthy co-twin of an affected twin (not recorded which). J is TRBJ1-1 and V is TRBV7-2. This chain's CDR3 is CASSLESQIPNTEAFF.